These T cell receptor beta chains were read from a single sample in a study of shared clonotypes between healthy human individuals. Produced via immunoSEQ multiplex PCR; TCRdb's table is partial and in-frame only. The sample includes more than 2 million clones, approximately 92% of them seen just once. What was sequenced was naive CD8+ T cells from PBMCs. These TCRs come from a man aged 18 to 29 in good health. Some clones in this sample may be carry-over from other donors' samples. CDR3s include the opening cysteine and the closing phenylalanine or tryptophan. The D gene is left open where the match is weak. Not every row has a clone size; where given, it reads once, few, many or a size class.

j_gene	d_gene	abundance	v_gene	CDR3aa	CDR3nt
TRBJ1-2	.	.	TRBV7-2	CASSLVRSGPYGYTF	TGTGCCAGCAGCTTAGTTAGGTCAGGGCCCTATGGCTACACCTTC
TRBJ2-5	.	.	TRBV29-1	CSVYTSGTQYF	TGCAGCGTATACACGTCGGGGACCCAGTACTTC
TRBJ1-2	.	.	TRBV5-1	CASSPETVALNYGYTF	TGCGCCAGCAGCCCTGAGACAGTCGCCCTCAACTATGGCTACACCTTC
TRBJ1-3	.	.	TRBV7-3	CASSFCRISGNTIYF	TGTGCCAGCAGCTTCTGCAGGATCTCTGGAAACACCATATATTTT
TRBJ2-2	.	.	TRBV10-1	CASSLAGELFF	TGCGCCAGCAGTTTAGCCGGGGAGCTGTTTTTT
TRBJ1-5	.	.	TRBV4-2	CASSQDLNPVRNQPQHF	TGTGCCAGCAGCCAAGATCTTAACCCGGTCCGTAATCAGCCCCAGCATTTT
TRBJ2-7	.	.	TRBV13	CASSLGLDPLEQYF	TGTGCCAGCAGCTTAGGCCTCGACCCCCTCGAGCAGTACTTC
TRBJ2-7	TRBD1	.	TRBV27	CASRGQAGSYEQYF	TGTGCCAGCAGGGGACAGGCAGGGTCCTACGAGCAGTACTTC
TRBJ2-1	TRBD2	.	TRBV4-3	CASSPRSGGYNEQFF	TGCGCCAGCAGCCCGCGTAGCGGGGGATACAATGAGCAGTTCTTC
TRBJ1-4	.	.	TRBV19	CASSIRGWSEKLFF	TGTGCCAGTAGTATCAGGGGTTGGAGTGAAAAACTGTTTTTT
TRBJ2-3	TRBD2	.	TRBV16	CASSSSTGTSPADTQYF	TGTGCCAGCAGTTCTTCCACCGGGACTAGCCCCGCAGATACGCAGTATTTT
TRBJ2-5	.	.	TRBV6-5	CASSYSGGETQYF	TGTGCCAGCAGTTACTCGGGGGGCGAGACCCAGTACTTC
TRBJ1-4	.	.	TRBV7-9	CASSRYAGRPNEKLFF	TGTGCCAGCTCCAGGTACGCAGGGAGACCTAATGAAAAACTGTTTTTT
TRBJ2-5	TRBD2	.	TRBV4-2	CASSQAAGVAETQYF	TGTGCCAGCAGCCAAGCAGCGGGAGTGGCAGAGACCCAGTACTTC
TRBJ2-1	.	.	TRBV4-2	CASSQGVARGYEQFF	TGTGCCAGCAGCCAGGGTGTAGCTCGGGGCTATGAGCAGTTCTTC
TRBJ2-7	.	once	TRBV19	CASRGGYSYEQYF	TGTGCCAGTAGGGGAGGCTACTCCTACGAGCAGTACTTC
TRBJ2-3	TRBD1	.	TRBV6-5	CASSPWDSGRDTQYF	TGTGCCAGCAGTCCGTGGGACAGCGGTAGAGATACGCAGTATTTT
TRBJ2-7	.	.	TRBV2	CASSELAGTAETYEQYF	TGTGCCAGCAGTGAGCTTGCCGGGACCGCCGAAACCTACGAGCAGTACTTC
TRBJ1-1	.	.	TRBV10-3	CAISEFDMAGLTPNMNTEAFF	TGTGCCATCAGTGAGTTTGATATGGCAGGGCTAACCCCAAATATGAACACTGAAGCTTTCTTT
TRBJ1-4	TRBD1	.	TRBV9	CASSVGTRGLHNEKLFF	TGTGCCAGCAGCGTGGGGACTAGGGGGCTACATAATGAAAAACTGTTTTTT
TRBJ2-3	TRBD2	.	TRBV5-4	CASSLGFPGTNTDTQYF	TGTGCCAGCAGCTTGGGTTTTCCAGGGACTAACACAGATACGCAGTATTTT
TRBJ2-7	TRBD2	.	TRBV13	CASSLASGSLYEQYF	TGTGCCAGCAGCTTAGCTAGCGGGAGTTTATACGAGCAGTACTTC
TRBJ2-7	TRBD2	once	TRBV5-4	CASSPGRAVEQYF	TGTGCCAGCAGCCCCGGGAGGGCCGTCGAGCAGTACTTC
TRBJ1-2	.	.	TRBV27	CASSLSPGDYGYTF	TGTGCCAGCAGTTTATCGCCAGGGGACTATGGCTACACCTTC
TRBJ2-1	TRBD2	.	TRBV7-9	CASSSTGLANPISEQFF	TGTGCCAGCAGCTCAACGGGACTAGCGAATCCAATAAGTGAGCAGTTCTTC
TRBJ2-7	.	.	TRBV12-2	CASRLAHQGNSYEQYF	TGTGCAAGTCGCTTAGCGCACCAGGGGAACTCCTACGAGCAGTACTTC
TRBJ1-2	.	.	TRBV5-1	CASSFGDGYTF	TGCGCCAGCAGCTTTGGGGACGGCTACACCTTC
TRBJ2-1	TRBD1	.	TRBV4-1	CASSLLTGVGSYNEQFF	TGCGCCAGCAGCCTTTTAACAGGGGTTGGGTCCTACAATGAGCAGTTCTTC
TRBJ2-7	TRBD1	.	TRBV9	CASSVAGTAPSEQYF	TGTGCCAGCAGCGTAGCTGGGACAGCCCCAAGCGAGCAGTACTTC
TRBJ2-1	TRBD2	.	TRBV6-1	CASSGPSSGRAHNEQFF	TGTGCCAGCAGTGGCCCCTCTAGCGGGAGGGCCCACAATGAGCAGTTCTTC
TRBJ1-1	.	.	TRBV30	CAWGVGANTEAFF	TGTGCCTGGGGAGTGGGGGCAAACACTGAAGCTTTCTTT
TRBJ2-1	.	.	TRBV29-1	CSVEDLRKEQFF	TGCAGCGTTGAAGATTTACGGAAAGAGCAGTTCTTC
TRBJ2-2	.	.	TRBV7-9	CASSPSGLGWWKLFF	TGTGCCAGCAGTCCCAGCGGCTTAGGGTGGTGGAAGCTGTTTTTT
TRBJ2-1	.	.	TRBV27	CASSFSAGASYNEQFF	TGTGCCAGCAGTTTTTCGGCGGGGGCCTCCTACAATGAGCAGTTCTTC
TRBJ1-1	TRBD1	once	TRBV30	CAWSDKLYKGAATEAFF	TGTGCCTGGAGTGACAAGCTGTATAAGGGGGCTGCAACTGAAGCTTTCTTT
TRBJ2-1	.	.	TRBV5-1	CASSLTGFYNEQFF	TGCGCCAGCAGCTTGACAGGGTTTTACAATGAGCAGTTCTTC
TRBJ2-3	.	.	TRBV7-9	CASSLPDGTDQFTDTQYF	TGTGCCAGCAGCTTACCGGACGGTACCGATCAATTCACAGATACGCAGTATTTT
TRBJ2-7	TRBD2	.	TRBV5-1	CASSLASTSGTYEQYF	TGCGCCAGCAGCTTGGCCTCGACTAGCGGAACCTACGAGCAGTACTTC
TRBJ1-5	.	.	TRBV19	CASSIDDNRQPQHF	TGTGCCAGTAGTATAGATGACAATCGTCAGCCCCAGCATTTT
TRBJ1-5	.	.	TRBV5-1	CASSLATGRPQHF	TGCGCCAGCAGCTTGGCCACCGGTAGGCCCCAGCATTTT
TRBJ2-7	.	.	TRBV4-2	CASSQDRTLVSYEQYF	TGTGCCAGCAGCCAAGATCGGACACTAGTCTCCTACGAGCAGTACTTC
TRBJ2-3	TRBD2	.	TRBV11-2	CASSYNPGLAGGNTQYF	TGTGCCAGCAGCTACAACCCCGGACTAGCGGGAGGAAATACGCAGTATTTT
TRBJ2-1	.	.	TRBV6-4	CASSDRVWGTEQFF	TGTGCCAGCAGTGACCGTGTGTGGGGGACTGAGCAGTTCTTC
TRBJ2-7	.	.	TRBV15	CATSRGPHGEQYF	TGTGCCACCAGCAGAGGCCCCCACGGCGAGCAGTACTTC
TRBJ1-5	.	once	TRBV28	CASNPHGNQPQHF	TGTGCCAGCAACCCCCACGGGAATCAGCCCCAGCATTTT
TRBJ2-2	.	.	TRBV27	CASSYQLDRTGELFF	TGTGCCAGCAGTTACCAATTGGACAGAACCGGGGAGCTGTTTTTT
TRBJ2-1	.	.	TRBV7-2	CASTETYGGNNEQFF	TGTGCCAGCACCGAAACGTACGGGGGAAACAATGAGCAGTTCTTC
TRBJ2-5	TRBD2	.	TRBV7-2	CASSFPGTSGRAETQYF	TGTGCCAGCAGCTTCCCCGGGACTAGCGGGAGGGCCGAGACCCAGTACTTC
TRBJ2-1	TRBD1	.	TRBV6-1	CASSGTGHNEQFF	TGTGCCAGTTCCGGGACAGGGCACAATGAGCAGTTCTTC
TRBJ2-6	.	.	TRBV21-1	CASSWTGASLPYSGNSGANVLTF	TGTGCCAGCAGTTGGACAGGCGCCTCCCTACCCTACTCGGGGAACTCTGGGGCCAACGTCCTGACTTTC
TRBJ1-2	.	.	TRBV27	CASSSPSGYTF	TGTGCCAGCAGTTCCCCCTCGGGCTACACCTTC
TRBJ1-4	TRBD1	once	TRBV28	CASRDRESTNEKLFF	TGTGCCAGCAGGGACAGGGAGTCAACTAATGAAAAACTGTTTTTT
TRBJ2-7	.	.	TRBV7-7	CASSLGVGTVYEQYF	TGTGCCAGCAGCCTAGGGGTGGGGACGGTCTACGAGCAGTACTTC
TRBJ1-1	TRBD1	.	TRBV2	CARRDRANTEAFF	TGTGCCAGGAGGGACAGGGCTAACACTGAAGCTTTCTTT
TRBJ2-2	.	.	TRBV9	CASSGYSGNTGELFF	TGTGCCAGCAGCGGATATAGCGGGAACACCGGGGAGCTGTTTTTT
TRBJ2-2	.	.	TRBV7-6	CASSSRQSNTGELFF	TGTGCCAGCAGCAGCAGACAGTCGAACACCGGGGAGCTGTTTTTT
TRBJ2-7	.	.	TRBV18	CASSPIPETATYEQYF	TGTGCCAGCTCCCCTATCCCCGAGACAGCGACCTACGAGCAGTACTTC
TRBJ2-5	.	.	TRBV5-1	CASSVQGVETQYF	TGCGCCAGCAGCGTTCAGGGAGTTGAGACCCAGTACTTC